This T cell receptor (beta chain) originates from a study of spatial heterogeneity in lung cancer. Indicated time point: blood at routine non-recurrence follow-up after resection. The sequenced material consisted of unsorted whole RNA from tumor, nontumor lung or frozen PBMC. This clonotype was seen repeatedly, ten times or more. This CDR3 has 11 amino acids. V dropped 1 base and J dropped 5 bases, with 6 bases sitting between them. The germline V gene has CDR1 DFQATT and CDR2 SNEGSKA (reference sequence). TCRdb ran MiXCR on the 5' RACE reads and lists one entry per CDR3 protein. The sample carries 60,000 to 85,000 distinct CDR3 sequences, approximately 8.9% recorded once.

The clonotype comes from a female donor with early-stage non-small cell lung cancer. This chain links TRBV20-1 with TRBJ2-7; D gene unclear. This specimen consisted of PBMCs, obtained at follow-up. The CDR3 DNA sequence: TGCAGTGCTAGAGTCGGAGACGAGCAGTACTTC. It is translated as CSARVGDEQYF.